The 18 T cell receptor beta chains listed next were all sequenced from one sample in a study of CD8 T cells in Susac syndrome. cDNA came from approximately 0.5 to 1 ug RNA primed by random hexamers. Each CDR3 protein is one row after TCRdb ran MiXCR on the immunoSEQ multiplex PCR reads. In the table there are 170,000 or so distinct CDR3 sequences, around 96% of which are singletons. Source material: CD4+ T cells from PBMCs. The receptors were sampled from a human donor with Susac syndrome.

CDR3 loop: CASSLRPSGAYEQYV. In nucleotides, the CDR3 is TGTGCCAGCAGCTTACGACCCAGCGGGGCCTACGAGCAGTACGTC. The chain couples TRBV7-2 to TRBJ2-7; 7 bases align to TRBD2. Losses at the gene ends were 2 bases for V and 2 bases for J; bases not matched to a gene: 6. The CDR3 loop spans 15 amino acids. Germline CDR1 and CDR2: SGHTA and FQGNSA.

The V call is TRBV23-1, the J call TRBJ1-6; D remains ambiguous. TRBV23-1 carries the ORF label, with uncertain function. V lost 0 bases, J lost 3 bases, and 9 bases lay in between. The CDR3 spans 16 residues. In DNA, the CDR3 is TGCGCCAGCAGTCAATCGGCCGGGGTCTATAATTCACCCCTCCACTTT. Its protein product is CASSQSAGVYNSPLHF.

This sequence joins TRBV20-1 and TRBJ2-7; a weak D match, TRBD1 (6 bases). Trimming shortened V by 6 bases and J by 2 bases, and 11 bases separated the two germline ends. The CDR3 runs to 12 residues. Germline loops: CDR1 DFQATT, CDR2 SNEGSKA (reference sequence). The CDR3 sequence: CSASDSPYEQYF. Written as DNA, the CDR3 is TGCAGTGCCTCGGACAGCCCCTACGAGCAGTACTTC.

This clonotype was recorded once. V gene TRBV30 combines with J gene TRBJ1-1; TRBD1 matches 7 bases. Germline V gene data show CDR1 as GTSNPN and CDR2 as SVGIG (reference sequence). CDR3 length: 12 amino acids. V shed 4 bases, J shed 10 bases, and the junction held 9 bases outside the gene matches. DNA of the CDR3: TGTGCCTGGACGCACCTACCAGGGGGAGCTTTCTTT. Its translation is CAWTHLPGGAFF.

The chain couples TRBV7-2 to TRBJ2-5; D ambiguous. CDR3 length: 13 residues. Germline lookup yields CDR1 SGHTA and CDR2 FQGNSA. Trimming took off 3 bases at V and 9 bases at J, with 14 bases between the two ends. This CDR3 reads CASSLLTTEAQYF. DNA of the CDR3: TGTGCCAGCAGCTTGTTGACCACTGAGGCCCAGTACTTC.

The chain uses TRBV19 and TRBJ2-7; 8 bases agree with TRBD1. The CDR3 contains 13 residues. The V gene's germline CDR1 is LNHDA and CDR2 SQIVND (reference sequence). V lost 3 bases to trimming and J lost 3 bases; unmatched junction nucleotides: 1. The CDR3 sequence is CASSIGQGYEQYV. The CDR3 DNA sequence: TGTGCCAGTAGTATCGGACAGGGCTACGAGCAGTACGTC.

The rearrangement joins TRBV20-1 to TRBJ2-4; no clear D. V was pared by 1 base and J by 8 bases, with 9 bases between. Germline assignment: CDR1 DFQATT and CDR2 SNEGSKA (reference sequence). This CDR3 has 12 amino acids. In DNA form, the CDR3 reads TGCAGTGCTAGAGTTCCCAGCGACATTCAGTACTTC. Residues: CSARVPSDIQYF.

The gene calls are TRBV5-1 and TRBJ1-2, with 8 positions matching TRBD1. V shed 1 base, J shed 2 bases, and the junction held 4 bases outside the gene matches. The CDR3 has 15 residues. Germline V gene lookup returns CDR1 SGHRS and CDR2 YFSETQ. The CDR3 here is CASSLPGQANYGYTF. DNA for the CDR3: TGCGCCAGCAGCTTGCCGGGACAGGCGAACTATGGCTACACCTTC.

The gene calls are TRBV7-8 and TRBJ2-5, with a weak D call TRBD1 (6 bases). CDR1 and CDR2 (germline): SGHVS, FQNEAQ. The CDR3 sequence is 15 residues long. Trimming left V 1 base short and J 0 bases short, with 9 bases between. In DNA, the CDR3 is TGTGCCAGCAGCTTAGAAGGGACAAACCAAGAGACCCAGTACTTC. Protein product: CASSLEGTNQETQYF.

The rearrangement joins TRBV27 to TRBJ2-4; 13 nucleotides align to TRBD2. Trimming cost V 2 bases and J 8 bases; bases outside gene matches: 3. This CDR3 contains 15 residues. Germline values: CDR1 MNHEY, CDR2 SMNVEV (reference sequence). The CDR3: CASSLRTSGSDIQYF. The CDR3 region has the DNA TGTGCCAGCAGTTTAAGGACTAGCGGGAGTGACATTCAGTACTTC.

This clonotype was counted a few times. This sequence joins TRBV2 and TRBJ2-5, with D unresolved. V was shortened by 4 bases and J by 5 bases, with 5 bases between the two germline ends. The CDR3 has 11 residues. The V gene's germline CDR1 is SNHLY and CDR2 FYNNEI. The CDR3 loop is CASSAEETQYF. CDR3 bases: TGTGCCAGCAGTGCGGAGGAGACCCAGTACTTC.

V gene TRBV24-1 combines with J gene TRBJ2-1; the D gene could be TRBD1 or TRBD2 (5 bases each). V was clipped by 0 bases and J by 6 bases, with 8 bases between them. Germline V gene sequence: CDR1 KGHDR, CDR2 SFDVKD. The CDR3 covers 14 residues. The DNA of the CDR3 is TGTGCCACCAGTGATTTGCCAGGGAGCAATGAGCAGTTCTTC. This translates into CATSDLPGSNEQFF.

This chain links TRBV6-6 with TRBJ1-2; a weak D match, TRBD1 (5 bases). V lost 5 bases, J lost 3 bases, and 13 bases lay in between. The CDR3 is 14 amino acids. Germline loops: CDR1 MNHNY, CDR2 SVGAGI (reference sequence). Here the CDR3 DNA reads TGTGCCAGCAGTCCTGGGCGGGGGGACTATGGCTACACCTTC. This gives the protein CASSPGRGDYGYTF.

This clonotype appeared a few times. The rearrangement links TRBV20-1 to TRBJ1-5; unclear D gene. V gave up 3 bases and J gave up 3 bases, with 9 bases separating them. Germline V gene data show CDR1 as DFQATT and CDR2 as SNEGSKA (reference sequence). CDR3 length equals 13 residues. The CDR3 nucleotides are TGCAGTGCTAGTACCGGCGTCAATCAGCCCCAGCATTTT. Translation: CSASTGVNQPQHF.

This clonotype was observed a single time. The chain couples TRBV25-1 to TRBJ2-3; possible D gene TRBD2, 7 bases. Trimming cost V 2 bases and J 6 bases, with 18 bases left between them. CDR3 length: 16 residues. Per germline, CDR1 MGHDK and CDR2 SYGVNS. Here the CDR3 reads CASSEEGGYKGDTQYF. The CDR3 region has the DNA TGTGCCAGCAGTGAAGAGGGGGGGTATAAGGGGGATACGCAGTATTTT.

CDR3 sequence: CASSYTQGKEKLFF. CDR3 in DNA: TGTGCCAGCAGTTACACCCAAGGAAAGGAAAAACTGTTTTTT. The chain links TRBV6-5 to TRBJ1-4; D remains ambiguous. The CDR3 totals 14 residues. Trimming stripped 2 bases from V and 8 bases from J, with 12 bases between. In germline, CDR1 is MNHEY, CDR2 SVGAGI.

This chain connects TRBV28 to TRBJ2-7; TRBD2 agrees at 7 bases. The CDR3 sequence is 13 residues long. Germline V gene sequence: CDR1 MDHEN, CDR2 SYDVKM. Trimming at V came to 10 bases and at J to 4 bases, leaving 10 bases not matched to a gene. CDR3 in DNA: TGTGCCACCAATCCGGGACTAACGTACGAGCAGTACTTC. Amino acids: CATNPGLTYEQYF.

A few counts support this clonotype. The V call is TRBV29-1, the J call TRBJ2-5; tentative D call: TRBD2 (7 bases). The CDR3 length is 12 residues. The germline CDR1 and CDR2 sequences are SQVTM and ANQGSEA. Between the trimmed V and J ends, which lost 4 bases and 4 bases, there was a span of 10 bases. The CDR3 spells CSVGGGPETQYF. CDR3 in DNA: TGCAGCGTTGGCGGGGGCCCAGAGACCCAGTACTTC.